These 19 T cell receptor beta chains share one sample of origin, sequenced in a study of cytomegalovirus exposure and HLA in healthy donors. The primer mix had 60 Vbeta and 13 Jbeta primers. The method was immunoSEQ multiplex PCR; TCRdb's version includes in-frame clones alone and lacks a portion of them. The table has roughly 230,000 clones, roughly 91% seen once; the top ten hold roughly 1.5%. Sequencing input: PBMCs. These receptors were collected from a girl aged 2-10 years in good health and CMV-seronegative.

This rearrangement joins TRBV5-4 to TRBJ2-2, with 7 nucleotides matching TRBD2. Germline loops: CDR1 SGHNT, CDR2 YYREEE (reference sequence). This CDR3 spans 15 amino acids. With V trimmed by 3 bases and J by 4 bases, 6 bases remained unmatched. The CDR3 loop is CASSSSGEVTGELFF. CDR3 DNA sequence: TGTGCCAGCAGCTCGAGCGGGGAGGTCACCGGGGAGCTGTTTTTT.

V and J are TRBV2 and TRBJ2-2; 15 bases line up with TRBD2. The CDR3 consists of 16 residues. Germline V lookup: CDR1 SNHLY, CDR2 FYNNEI. V was clipped by 5 bases and J by 6 bases; unmatched bases: 4. The CDR3 region is CASSRTSGGASGELFF. CDR3 bases: TGTGCCAGCAGTAGGACTAGCGGGGGGGCGTCCGGGGAGCTGTTTTTT.

This rearrangement joins TRBV5-1 to TRBJ2-3; 9 bases are a match to TRBD1. V was pared by 1 base and J by 3 bases, with 6 bases of the junction left unmatched. CDR1 and CDR2 (germline): SGHRS, YFSETQ. This CDR3 contains 16 residues. The CDR3 DNA reads as TGCGCCAGCAGCTTGTGGTGGACAGGGGAGACAGATACGCAGTATTTT. Protein product: CASSLWWTGETDTQYF. Full variable domain (rest looked up from reference TRBV5-1 and TRBJ2-3): KAGVTQTPRYLIKTRGQQVTLSCSPISGHRSVSWYQQTPGQGLQFLFEYFSETQRNKGNFPGRFSGRQFSNSRSEMNVSTLELGDSALYLCASSLWWTGETDTQYFGPGTRLTVL.

This clone was counted once. The CDR3 region has the DNA TGTGCCAGCAGCACCGGGACAGGGGGGTACACTGAAGCTTTCTTT. Translated: CASSTGTGGYTEAFF. The V gene is TRBV11-2, the J gene TRBJ1-1, with 11 bases aligning to TRBD1. Trimming cost V 5 bases and J 3 bases; bases outside gene matches: 5. The CDR3 has 15 amino acids. CDR1 is SGHAT and CDR2 is FQNNGV in the germline V gene.

The chain uses TRBV29-1 and TRBJ1-2; 8 bases agree with TRBD1. The CDR3 sequence is 13 residues long. V trimming: 7 bases; J trimming: 4 bases; junction bases outside the gene matches: 8. Germline V gives CDR1 SQVTM, CDR2 ANQGSEA. CDR3 DNA sequence: TGCAGCGCCGCGACAGGGGTGGGCTATGGCTACACCTTC. Protein sequence: CSAATGVGYGYTF.

The rearrangement links TRBV20-1 to TRBJ1-2; D is unclear. Germline V lookup: CDR1 DFQATT, CDR2 SNEGSKA (reference sequence). CDR3 length: 11 amino acids. Trimming stripped 4 bases from V and 6 bases from J, with 9 bases between. This CDR3 is CSANSGNGYTF. As DNA, the CDR3 is TGCAGTGCTAACTCGGGAAATGGCTACACCTTC.

The chain couples TRBV27 to TRBJ1-2, with D possibly matching TRBD1 (6 bases). V lost 5 bases, J lost 4 bases, and 17 bases lay in between. Germline V gene data show CDR1 as MNHEY and CDR2 as SMNVEV (reference sequence). This CDR3 spans 15 amino acids. CDR3: CASSPGVELIYGYTF. CDR3 bases: TGTGCCAGCAGTCCAGGGGTCGAGCTAATCTATGGCTACACCTTC.

This clone was seen more than once but under ten times. The rearrangement uses TRBV7-9 and TRBJ1-4; 8 bases match TRBD1. Germline CDR1 is SEHNR and CDR2 is FQNEAQ (reference sequence). The CDR3 totals 13 residues. J was trimmed by 8 bases and V by 5 bases; bases with no gene match: 4. The CDR3 spells CASSGQGREKLFF. In DNA, the CDR3 is TGTGCCAGCAGCGGACAGGGAAGGGAAAAACTGTTTTTT.

The chain has TRBV7-6 and TRBJ2-7, with 13 bases lining up with TRBD2. CDR3 size: 15 residues. V gave up 6 bases and J gave up 0 bases; unmatched junction bases: 2. From germline, CDR1 is SGHVS and CDR2 FNYEAQ. CDR3 residues: CASRLAGGPSYEQYF. The CDR3 nucleotides read TGTGCCAGCAGACTAGCGGGGGGGCCCTCCTACGAGCAGTACTTC.

This sequence joins TRBV5-1 and TRBJ1-2, with 9 bases lining up with TRBD1. V dropped 7 bases and J dropped 2; count of bases not matched to a gene: 6. In germline, CDR1 is SGHRS, CDR2 YFSETQ. The CDR3 length is 14 residues. CDR3 amino acids: CASQLGQGNYGYTF. The CDR3 DNA reads as TGCGCCAGCCAGTTAGGACAGGGGAACTATGGCTACACCTTC.

A single count supports this clone. The genes are TRBV28 and TRBJ1-1; D is unclear. The ends were cut back, 6 bases at V and 1 base at J, with 15 bases in the middle. The germline V gene has CDR1 MDHEN and CDR2 SYDVKM. This CDR3 has 15 amino acids. The CDR3: CASRSPAGSNTEAFF. The CDR3, as DNA: TGTGCCAGCAGGTCCCCCGCCGGGTCGAACACTGAAGCTTTCTTT.

In this sample, this clone turned up a few times. This sequence joins TRBV10-1 and TRBJ2-4; possibly TRBD2 for D (5 bases). The V and J ends lost 3 bases and 4 bases respectively, with 10 bases between them. CDR3 size: 14 residues. Germline V gives CDR1 WNHNN, CDR2 SYGVQD (reference sequence). The CDR3 DNA reads TGCGCCAGCAGTGAAGGAGGCGGGAAAAACATTCAGTACTTC. Its translation is CASSEGGGKNIQYF.

This rearrangement joins TRBV7-9 to TRBJ2-3; D gene uncertain. V was pared by 4 bases and J by 5 bases, with 16 bases between. This CDR3 comprises 15 residues. Germline V lookup: CDR1 SEHNR, CDR2 FQNEAQ (reference sequence). CDR3 loop: CASSSQTFYGDTQYF. CDR3 bases: TGTGCCAGCAGCTCCCAAACGTTCTACGGAGATACGCAGTATTTT. The full variable domain, with the rest looked up from reference TRBV7-9 and TRBJ2-3, is DTGVSQNPRHKITKRGQNVTFRCDPISEHNRLYWYRQTLGQGPEFLTYFQNEAQLEKSRLLSDRFSAERPKGSFSTLEIQRTEQGDSAMYLCASSSQTFYGDTQYFGPGTRLTVL.

The rearrangement links TRBV19 to TRBJ1-5; D call uncertain. The CDR3 runs to 13 residues. Trimming pared 2 bases from V and 7 bases from J, leaving 9 bases between. CDR1 and CDR2 from the germline V gene are LNHDA and SQIVND (reference sequence). Written as DNA, the CDR3 is TGTGCCAGTAGTATACCGGCGGGGCAGCCCCAGCATTTT. Its translation: CASSIPAGQPQHF.

This clone occurred a few times. The chain links TRBV19 to TRBJ1-4; 9 positions match TRBD1. The CDR3 spans 13 residues. The germline V gene has CDR1 LNHDA and CDR2 SQIVND (reference sequence). V lost 8 bases, J lost 7 bases, and 5 bases stayed unmatched. The CDR3 sequence is CASAQGAGEKLFF. CDR3 DNA: TGTGCCAGTGCACAGGGGGCGGGTGAAAAACTGTTTTTT.

This clone turned up a few times. This chain links TRBV7-9 with TRBJ2-7; 9 bases fit TRBD2. Germline lookup yields CDR1 SEHNR and CDR2 FQNEAQ (reference sequence). Trimming at V came to 0 bases and at J to 3 bases, leaving 6 bases not matched to a gene. The CDR3 spans 16 residues. The CDR3 nucleotides are TGTGCCAGCAGCTTAGCTAGCGGGAGTCGTGGCTACGAGCAGTACTTC. This gives the protein CASSLASGSRGYEQYF.

The gene calls are TRBV7-9 and TRBJ1-2; D not resolved. Trimming shortened V by 1 base and J by 5 bases, and 8 bases separated the two germline ends. This CDR3 is 13 amino acids long. Looked up from germline, CDR1 is SEHNR and CDR2 is FQNEAQ (reference sequence). The CDR3 loop reads CASSLESGYGYTF. The CDR3 nucleotides are TGTGCCAGCAGCTTAGAATCGGGGTATGGCTACACCTTC.

The chain has TRBV2 and TRBJ1-4; 7 bases agree with TRBD1. Germline CDR1 is SNHLY and CDR2 is FYNNEI. This CDR3 spans 14 amino acids. J lost 7 bases, V lost 4 bases, and 6 bases had no gene match. CDR3 bases: TGTGCCAGCAGTGGACAGGGAAGGAGTGAAAAACTGTTTTTT. This encodes CASSGQGRSEKLFF.

This chain uses TRBV29-1 with TRBJ2-1; 11 bases fit TRBD1. Germline V CDR1 and CDR2: SQVTM, ANQGSEA. This CDR3 is built from 14 residues. V shed 3 bases, J shed 6 bases, and the junction held 4 bases outside the gene matches. CDR3 nucleotides: TGCAGCGTTGAGTGGGGGACAGGGGGCAATGAGCAGTTCTTC. Translating gives CSVEWGTGGNEQFF.